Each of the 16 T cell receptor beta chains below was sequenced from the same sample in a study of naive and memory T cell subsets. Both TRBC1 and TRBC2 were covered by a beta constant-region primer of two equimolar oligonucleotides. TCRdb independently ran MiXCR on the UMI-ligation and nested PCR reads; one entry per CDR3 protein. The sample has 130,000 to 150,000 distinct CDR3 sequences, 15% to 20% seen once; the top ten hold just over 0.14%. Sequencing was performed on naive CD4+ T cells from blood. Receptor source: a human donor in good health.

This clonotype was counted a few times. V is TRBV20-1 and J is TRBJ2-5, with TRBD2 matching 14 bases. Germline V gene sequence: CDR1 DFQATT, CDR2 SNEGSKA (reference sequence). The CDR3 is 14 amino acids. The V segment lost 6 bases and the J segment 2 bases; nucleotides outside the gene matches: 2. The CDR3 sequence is CSAGTSGGQETQYF. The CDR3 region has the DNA TGCAGTGCGGGGACTAGCGGGGGACAAGAGACCCAGTACTTC.

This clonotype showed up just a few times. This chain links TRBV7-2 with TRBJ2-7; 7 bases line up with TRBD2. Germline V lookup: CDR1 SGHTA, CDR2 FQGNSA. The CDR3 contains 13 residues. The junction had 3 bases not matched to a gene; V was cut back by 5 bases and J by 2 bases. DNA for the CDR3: TGTGCCAGCAGCACTAGCGTTACCTACGAGCAGTACTTC. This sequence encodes CASSTSVTYEQYF.

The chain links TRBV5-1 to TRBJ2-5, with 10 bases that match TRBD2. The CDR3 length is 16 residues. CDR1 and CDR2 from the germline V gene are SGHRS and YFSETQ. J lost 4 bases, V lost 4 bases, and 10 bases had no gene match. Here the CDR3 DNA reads TGCGCCAGCAGCCCCCAGCGGGAGGGCCGCGGAGAGACCCAGTACTTC. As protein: CASSPQREGRGETQYF.

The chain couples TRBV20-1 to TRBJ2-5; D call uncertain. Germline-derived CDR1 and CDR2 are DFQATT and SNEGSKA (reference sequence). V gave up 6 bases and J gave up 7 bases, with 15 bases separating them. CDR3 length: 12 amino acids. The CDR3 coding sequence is TGCAGTGCCATCAATCCCGGGTGGACCCAGTACTTC. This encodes CSAINPGWTQYF.

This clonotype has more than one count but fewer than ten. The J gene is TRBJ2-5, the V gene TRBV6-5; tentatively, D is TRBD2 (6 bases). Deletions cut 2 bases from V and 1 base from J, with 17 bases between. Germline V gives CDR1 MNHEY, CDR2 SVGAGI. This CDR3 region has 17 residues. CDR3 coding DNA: TGTGCCAGCAGTTACATGGGAGCGGGCACGACCCAAGAGACCCAGTACTTC. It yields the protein CASSYMGAGTTQETQYF.

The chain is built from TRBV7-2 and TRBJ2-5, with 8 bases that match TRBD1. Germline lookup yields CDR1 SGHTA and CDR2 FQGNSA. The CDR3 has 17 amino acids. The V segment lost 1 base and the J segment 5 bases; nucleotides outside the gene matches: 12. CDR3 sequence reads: CASSLGPPDRVAETQYF. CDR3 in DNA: TGTGCCAGCAGCTTAGGTCCCCCGGACAGGGTGGCGGAGACCCAGTACTTC. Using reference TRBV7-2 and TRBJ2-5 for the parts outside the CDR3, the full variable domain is GAGVSQSPSNKVTEKGKDVELRCDPISGHTALYWYRQSLGQGLEFLIYFQGNSAPDKSGLPSDRFSAERTGGSVSTLTIQRTQQEDSAVYLCASSLGPPDRVAETQYFGPGTRLLVL.

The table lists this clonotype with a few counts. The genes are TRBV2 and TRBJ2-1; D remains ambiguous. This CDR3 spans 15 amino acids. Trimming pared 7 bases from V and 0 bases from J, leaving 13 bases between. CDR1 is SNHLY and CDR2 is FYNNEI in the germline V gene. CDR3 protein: CASILSGPSYNEQFF. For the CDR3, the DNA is TGTGCCAGCATCCTATCGGGCCCCTCCTACAATGAGCAGTTCTTC.

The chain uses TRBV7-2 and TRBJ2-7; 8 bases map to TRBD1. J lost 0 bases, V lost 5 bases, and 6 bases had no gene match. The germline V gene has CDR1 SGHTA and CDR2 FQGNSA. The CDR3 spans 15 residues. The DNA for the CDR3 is TGTGCCAGCAGCCCGGACAGGGCAAACTCCTACGAGCAGTACTTC. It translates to CASSPDRANSYEQYF.

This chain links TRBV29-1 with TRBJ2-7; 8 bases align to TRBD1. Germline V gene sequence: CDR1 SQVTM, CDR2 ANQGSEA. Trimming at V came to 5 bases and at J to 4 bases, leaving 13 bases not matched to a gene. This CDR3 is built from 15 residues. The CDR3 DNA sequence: TGCAGCGTTTCCCTCTGGGGCAGGGGGCCTTACGAGCAGTACTTC. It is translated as CSVSLWGRGPYEQYF.

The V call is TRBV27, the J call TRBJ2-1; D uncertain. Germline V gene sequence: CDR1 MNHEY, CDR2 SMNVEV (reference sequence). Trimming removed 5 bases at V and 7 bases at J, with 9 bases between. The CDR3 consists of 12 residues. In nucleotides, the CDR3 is TGTGCCAGCAGTCCCATAGCTAATGAGCAGTTCTTC. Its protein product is CASSPIANEQFF.

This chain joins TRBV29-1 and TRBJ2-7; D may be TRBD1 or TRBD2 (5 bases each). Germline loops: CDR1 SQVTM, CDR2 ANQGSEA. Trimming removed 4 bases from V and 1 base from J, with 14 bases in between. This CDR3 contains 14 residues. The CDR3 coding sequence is TGCAGCGTTGTAGGCCGGGGCAGTTCCTACGAGCAGTACTTC. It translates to CSVVGRGSSYEQYF.

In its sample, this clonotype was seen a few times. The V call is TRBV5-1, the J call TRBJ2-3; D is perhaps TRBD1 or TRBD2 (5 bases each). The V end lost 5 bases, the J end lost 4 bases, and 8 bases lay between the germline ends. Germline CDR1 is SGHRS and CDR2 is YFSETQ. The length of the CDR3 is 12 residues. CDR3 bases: TGCGCCAGCAGAAGGGACGCAGATACGCAGTATTTT. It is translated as CASRRDADTQYF. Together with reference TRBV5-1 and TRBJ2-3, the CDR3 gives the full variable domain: KAGVTQTPRYLIKTRGQQVTLSCSPISGHRSVSWYQQTPGQGLQFLFEYFSETQRNKGNFPGRFSGRQFSNSRSEMNVSTLELGDSALYLCASRRDADTQYFGPGTRLTVL.

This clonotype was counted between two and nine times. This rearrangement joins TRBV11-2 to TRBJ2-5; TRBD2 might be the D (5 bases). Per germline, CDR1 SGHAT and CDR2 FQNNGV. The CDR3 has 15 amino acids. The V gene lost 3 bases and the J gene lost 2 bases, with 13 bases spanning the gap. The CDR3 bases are TGTGCCAGCAGCTTCACGCGGGTTCTGCAAGAGACCCAGTACTTC. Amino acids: CASSFTRVLQETQYF.

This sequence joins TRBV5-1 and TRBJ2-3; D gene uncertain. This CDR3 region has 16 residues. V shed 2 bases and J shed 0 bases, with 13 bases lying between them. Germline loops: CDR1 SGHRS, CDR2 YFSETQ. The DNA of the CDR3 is TGCGCCAGCAGCTTTCCCAGCCTCACTAGCACAGATACGCAGTATTTT. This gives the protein CASSFPSLTSTDTQYF.

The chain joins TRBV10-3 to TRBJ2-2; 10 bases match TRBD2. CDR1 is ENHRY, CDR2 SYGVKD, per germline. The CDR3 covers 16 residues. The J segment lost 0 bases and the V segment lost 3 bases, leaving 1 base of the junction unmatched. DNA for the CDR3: TGTGCCATCAGTGACGGGACTAGCGCGAACACCGGGGAGCTGTTTTTT. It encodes CAISDGTSANTGELFF.

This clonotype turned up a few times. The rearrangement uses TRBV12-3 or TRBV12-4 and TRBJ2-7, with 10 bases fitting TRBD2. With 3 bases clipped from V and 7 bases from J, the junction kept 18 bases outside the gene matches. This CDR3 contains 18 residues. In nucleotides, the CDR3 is TGTGCCAGCAGTTTTAGTCGGGCTAGCGGGAGTATGGTGGATGAGCAGTACTTC. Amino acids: CASSFSRASGSMVDEQYF.